The text below deals with one T cell receptor beta chain. Its cognate antigen is unknown. The V segment lost 5 bases and the J segment 0 bases; nucleotides outside the gene matches: 11. This CDR3 is 17 amino acids long. Germline loops: CDR1 SGDLS, CDR2 YYNGEE. Clones were read by immunoSEQ multiplex PCR, and TCRdb kept only the in-frame ones, dropping some. The sample has nearly 30,000 clones, 60% to 85% seen once. The data were obtained in a study of CD4 T cells in relation to SARS-CoV-2 and coronaviruses. As for the study in general: ViraFEST: approximately 10-day antigen culture of PBMCs, then TCR beta CDR3 sequencing.

Study-level findings and limits: In around 60% of donors, memory CD4+ clonotypes crossrecognized SARS-CoV-2 and at least one common cold coronavirus spike. SARS-CoV-2-driven expansion was significantly weaker in crossreactive than monoreactive clones.

The unexposed donors gave CD4+ T cells in 2011-2018, prior to COVID-19. CD4+ T cells were isolated from the cells after 10 days of culture. The receptor was derived from a human donor in good health. The J gene is TRBJ2-1, the V gene TRBV9; TRBD2 aligns across 7 bases. Sequenced: CD4+ T cells from PBMCs, cultured in vitro. CDR3 loop: CASSLTGLVSSYNEQFF. The CDR3 nucleotides read TGTGCCAGCAGTCTTACTGGACTAGTGAGCTCCTACAATGAGCAGTTCTTC. Complete variable domain (other parts from reference TRBV9 and TRBJ2-1): DSGVTQTPKHLITATGQRVTLRCSPRSGDLSVYWYQQSLDQGLQFLIQYYNGEERAKGNILERFSAQQFPDLHSELNLSSLELGDSALYFCASSLTGLVSSYNEQFFGPGTRLTVL.